This T cell receptor beta chain was obtained from a study of CD8+ T cells in alopecia areata. Following RNA extraction, reverse transcription yielded cDNA that acted as the sequencing template. Sequenced by immunoSEQ multiplex PCR; TCRdb stores in-frame clones only, minus some. The data contain 150,000 or so clones, under 60% of them singletons. Unmatched junction bases numbered 7, after V lost 5 bases and J lost 5 bases. Germline assignment: CDR1 MNHEY and CDR2 SVGAGI. The CDR3 totals 14 residues. The sample here was CD8+ T cells sorted from blood, taken at week 0. This chain joins TRBV6-5 and TRBJ2-7, with TRBD2 matching over 9 bases. The sequence was collected from a human donor with alopecia areata. The chain's CDR3 is CASSIYSGGHEQYF. Here the CDR3 DNA reads TGTGCCAGCAGTATATATAGCGGGGGCCACGAGCAGTACTTC.